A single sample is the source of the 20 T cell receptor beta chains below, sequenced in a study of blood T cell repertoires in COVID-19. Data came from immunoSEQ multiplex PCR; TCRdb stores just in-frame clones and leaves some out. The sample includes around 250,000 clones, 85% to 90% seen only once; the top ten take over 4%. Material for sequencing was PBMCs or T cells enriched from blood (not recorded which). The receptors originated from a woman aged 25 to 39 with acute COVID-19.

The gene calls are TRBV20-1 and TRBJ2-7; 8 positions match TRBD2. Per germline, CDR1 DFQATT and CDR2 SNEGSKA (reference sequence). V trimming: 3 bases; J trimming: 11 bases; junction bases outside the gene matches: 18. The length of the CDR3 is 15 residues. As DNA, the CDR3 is TGCAGTGCTAGTCGGGCTAGCGGGCCAGGTTCTCTAGAGTACTTC. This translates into CSASRASGPGSLEYF.

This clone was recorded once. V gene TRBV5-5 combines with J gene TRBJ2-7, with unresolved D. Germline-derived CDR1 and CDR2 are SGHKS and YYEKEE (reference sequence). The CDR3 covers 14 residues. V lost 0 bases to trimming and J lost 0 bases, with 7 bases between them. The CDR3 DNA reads TGTGCCAGCAGCTTGGTACCAGGCTCCTACGAGCAGTACTTC. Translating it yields CASSLVPGSYEQYF.

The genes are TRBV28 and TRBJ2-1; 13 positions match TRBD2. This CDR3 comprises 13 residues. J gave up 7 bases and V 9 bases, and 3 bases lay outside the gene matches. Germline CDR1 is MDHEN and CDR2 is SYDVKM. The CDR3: CASTSGGANEQFF. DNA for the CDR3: TGTGCCAGTACTAGCGGGGGGGCTAATGAGCAGTTCTTC.

CDR3 protein: CASSQVRTGGYNEQFF. CDR3 nucleotides: TGCGCCAGCAGCCAAGTACGGACAGGGGGCTACAATGAGCAGTTCTTC. This sequence joins TRBV4-1 and TRBJ2-1; 10 positions match TRBD1. Losses at the gene ends were 1 base for V and 3 bases for J; bases not matched to a gene: 3. This CDR3 contains 16 residues. Germline V gene data show CDR1 as MGHRA and CDR2 as YSYEKL.

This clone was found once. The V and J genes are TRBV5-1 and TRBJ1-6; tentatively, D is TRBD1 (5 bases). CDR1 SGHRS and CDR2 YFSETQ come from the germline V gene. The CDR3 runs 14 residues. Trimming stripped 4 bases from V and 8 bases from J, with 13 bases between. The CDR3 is CASSPAGGYSPLHF. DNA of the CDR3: TGCGCCAGCAGCCCGGCGGGGGGTTATTCACCCCTCCACTTT.

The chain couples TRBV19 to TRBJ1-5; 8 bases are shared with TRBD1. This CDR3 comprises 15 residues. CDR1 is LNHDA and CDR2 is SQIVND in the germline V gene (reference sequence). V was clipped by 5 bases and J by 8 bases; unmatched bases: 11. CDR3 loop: CASSSVGQGNEPQHF. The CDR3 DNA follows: TGTGCCAGTAGTTCCGTCGGACAGGGAAACGAGCCCCAGCATTTT.

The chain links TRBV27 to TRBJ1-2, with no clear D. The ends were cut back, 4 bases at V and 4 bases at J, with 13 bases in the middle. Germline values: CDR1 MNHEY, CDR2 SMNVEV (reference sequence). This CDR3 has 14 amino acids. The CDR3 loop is CASSYEGGSYGYTF. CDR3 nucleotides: TGTGCCAGCAGTTATGAGGGAGGAAGCTATGGCTACACCTTC.

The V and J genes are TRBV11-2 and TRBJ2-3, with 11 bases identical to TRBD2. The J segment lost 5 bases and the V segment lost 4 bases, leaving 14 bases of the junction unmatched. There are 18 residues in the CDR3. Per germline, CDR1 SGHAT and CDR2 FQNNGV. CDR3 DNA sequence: TGTGCCAGCAGCTGGGGTAGGGGAGGAACTAGCGGGAGAGATACGCAGTATTTT. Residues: CASSWGRGGTSGRDTQYF. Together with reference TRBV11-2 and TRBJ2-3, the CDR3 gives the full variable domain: EAGVAQSPRYKIIEKRQSVAFWCNPISGHATLYWYQQILGQGPKLLIQFQNNGVVDDSQLPKDRFSAERLKGVDSTLKIQPAKLEDSAVYLCASSWGRGGTSGRDTQYFGPGTRLTVL.

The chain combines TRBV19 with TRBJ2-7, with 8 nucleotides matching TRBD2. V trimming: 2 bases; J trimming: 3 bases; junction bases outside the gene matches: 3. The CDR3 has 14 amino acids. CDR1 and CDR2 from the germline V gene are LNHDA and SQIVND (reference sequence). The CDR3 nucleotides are TGTGCCAGTAGTATAAGCCTAGCGGGCTACGAGCAGTACTTC. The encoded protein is CASSISLAGYEQYF. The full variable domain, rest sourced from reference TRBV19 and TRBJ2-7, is DGGITQSPKYLFRKEGQNVTLSCEQNLNHDAMYWYRQDPGQGLRLIYYSQIVNDFQKGDIAEGYSVSREKKESFPLTVTSAQKNPTAFYLCASSISLAGYEQYFGPGTRLTVT.

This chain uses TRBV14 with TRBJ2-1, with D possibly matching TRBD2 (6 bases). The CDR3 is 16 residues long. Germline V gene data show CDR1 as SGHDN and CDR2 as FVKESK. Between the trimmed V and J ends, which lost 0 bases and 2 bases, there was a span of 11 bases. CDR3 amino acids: CASSQERAGAYNEQFF. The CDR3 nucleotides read TGTGCCAGCAGCCAAGAAAGAGCGGGCGCCTACAATGAGCAGTTCTTC.

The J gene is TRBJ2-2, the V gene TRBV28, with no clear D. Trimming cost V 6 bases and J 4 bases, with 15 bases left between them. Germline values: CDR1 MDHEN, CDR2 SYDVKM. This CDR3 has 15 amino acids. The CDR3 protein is CASRRTGVSTGELFF. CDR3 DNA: TGTGCCAGCAGGCGTACCGGAGTATCCACCGGGGAGCTGTTTTTT.

CDR3 bases: TGTGCCAGCAGCCAAGTTTATGGACAGGGCAACACCGGGGAGCTGTTTTTT. Protein sequence: CASSQVYGQGNTGELFF. V gene TRBV14 combines with J gene TRBJ2-2, with TRBD1 identical over 8 bases. The V gene end was trimmed by 1 base and the J gene end by 2 bases; junction bases not matched to a gene: 6. CDR3 size: 17 residues. The germline gives CDR1 SGHDN, CDR2 FVKESK.

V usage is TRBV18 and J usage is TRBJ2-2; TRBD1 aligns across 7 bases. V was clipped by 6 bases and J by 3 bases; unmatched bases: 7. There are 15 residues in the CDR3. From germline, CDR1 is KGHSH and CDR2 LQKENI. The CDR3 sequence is CASSPGTDYTGELFF. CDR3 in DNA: TGTGCCAGCTCTCCTGGGACAGACTACACCGGGGAGCTGTTTTTT.

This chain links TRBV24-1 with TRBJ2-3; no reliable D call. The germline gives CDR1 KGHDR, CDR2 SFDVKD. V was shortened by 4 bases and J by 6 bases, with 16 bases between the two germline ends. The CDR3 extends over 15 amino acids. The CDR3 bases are TGTGCCACCAGTGAGGGTATCCCGCCGGAGGATACGCAGTATTTT. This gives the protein CATSEGIPPEDTQYF.

CDR3 protein: CASRGARGHPGNTIYF. Here the CDR3 DNA reads TGTGCCAGCAGAGGGGCCAGGGGCCACCCTGGAAACACCATATATTTT. The chain carries TRBV21-1 and TRBJ1-3; the table's D call TRBD1 went unverified against the DNA. TRBV21-1 is termed a pseudogene. The CDR3 length is 16 residues.

The CDR3 sequence: CASSFLQYF. CDR3 bases: TGTGCCAGCAGCTTCTTACAGTACTTC. V and J are TRBV7-4 and TRBJ2-7; D unclear. The CDR3 runs to 9 residues. CDR1 and CDR2 from the germline V gene are SGHVT and SQSDAQ. With 3 bases removed from V and 10 bases from J, the gap between germline ends came to 4 bases.

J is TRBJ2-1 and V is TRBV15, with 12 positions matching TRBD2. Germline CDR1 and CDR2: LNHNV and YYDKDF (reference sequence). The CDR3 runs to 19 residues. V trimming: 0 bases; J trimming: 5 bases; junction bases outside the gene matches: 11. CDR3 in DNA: TGTGCCACCAGCAGAGATTGGGGGTCCCTAGCGGGAGGGAACAATGAGCAGTTCTTC. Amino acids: CATSRDWGSLAGGNNEQFF.

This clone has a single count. Here the CDR3 DNA reads TGTGCCAGCAGTGGCCAGGGGGGCACAGATACGCAGTATTTT. Translated: CASSGQGGTDTQYF. The chain couples TRBV6-4 to TRBJ2-3; TRBD1 matches at 7 bases. Germline lookup yields CDR1 MRHNA and CDR2 SNTAGT. With 4 bases clipped from V and 1 base from J, the junction kept 2 bases outside the gene matches. This CDR3 contains 14 residues.

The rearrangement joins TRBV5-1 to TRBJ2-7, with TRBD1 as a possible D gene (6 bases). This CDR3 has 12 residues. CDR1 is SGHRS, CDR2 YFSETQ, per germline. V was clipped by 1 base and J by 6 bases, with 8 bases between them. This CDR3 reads CASSLTGLEQYF. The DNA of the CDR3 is TGCGCCAGCAGCTTGACAGGGCTCGAGCAGTACTTC.

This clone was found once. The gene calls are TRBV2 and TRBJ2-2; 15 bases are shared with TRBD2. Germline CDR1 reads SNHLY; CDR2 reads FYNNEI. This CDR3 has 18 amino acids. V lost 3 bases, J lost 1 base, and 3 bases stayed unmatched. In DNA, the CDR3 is TGTGCCAGCAGTGATCTGGGACTAGCGGGAGGGAACACCGGGGAGCTGTTTTTT. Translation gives CASSDLGLAGGNTGELFF.